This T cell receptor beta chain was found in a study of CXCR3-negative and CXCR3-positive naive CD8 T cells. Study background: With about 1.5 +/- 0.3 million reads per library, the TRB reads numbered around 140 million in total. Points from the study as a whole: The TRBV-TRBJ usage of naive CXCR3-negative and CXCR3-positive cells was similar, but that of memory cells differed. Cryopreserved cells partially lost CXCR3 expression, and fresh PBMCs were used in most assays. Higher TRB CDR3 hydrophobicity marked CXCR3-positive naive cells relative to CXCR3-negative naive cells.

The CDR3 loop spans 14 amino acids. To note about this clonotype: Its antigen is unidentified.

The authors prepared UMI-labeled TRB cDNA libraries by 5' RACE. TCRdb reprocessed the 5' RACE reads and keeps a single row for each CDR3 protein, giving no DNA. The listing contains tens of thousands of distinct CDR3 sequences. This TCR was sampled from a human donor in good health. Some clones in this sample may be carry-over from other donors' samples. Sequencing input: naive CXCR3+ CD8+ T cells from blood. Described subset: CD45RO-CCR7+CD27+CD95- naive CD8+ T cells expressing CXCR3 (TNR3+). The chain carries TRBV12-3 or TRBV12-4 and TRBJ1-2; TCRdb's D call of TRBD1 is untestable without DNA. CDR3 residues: CASGGKTGKDGYTF.